This T cell receptor (beta chain) was identified during a study of T cell repertoires in cytomegalovirus infection. The V and J ends lost 5 bases and 5 bases respectively, with 9 bases between them. CDR1 is SGHVS and CDR2 is FNYEAQ in the germline V gene. The CDR3 length is 12 residues. This clonotype turned up a few times. In TCRdb, the reads were re-called with MiXCR into one record per CDR3 protein. The data contain 680,000 or so distinct CDR3 sequences, 35% of them singletons. This chain connects TRBV7-6 to TRBJ2-5, with D possibly matching TRBD1 (5 bases). The sample consisted of PBMCs. The clonotype was recovered from a human donor in good health (CMV status not recorded). Some clones in this sample may be carry-over from other donors' samples. The CDR3 spells CASSQHRETQYF. In DNA, the CDR3 is TGTGCCAGCAGCCAACACAGGGAGACCCAGTACTTC. The entire variable domain, with the rest obtained from reference TRBV7-6 and TRBJ2-5, is as follows: GAGVSQSPRYKVTKRGQDVALRCDPISGHVSLYWYRQALGQGPEFLTYFNYEAQQDKSGLPNDRFSAERPEGSISTLTIQRTEQRDSAMYRCASSQHRETQYFGPGTRLLVL.